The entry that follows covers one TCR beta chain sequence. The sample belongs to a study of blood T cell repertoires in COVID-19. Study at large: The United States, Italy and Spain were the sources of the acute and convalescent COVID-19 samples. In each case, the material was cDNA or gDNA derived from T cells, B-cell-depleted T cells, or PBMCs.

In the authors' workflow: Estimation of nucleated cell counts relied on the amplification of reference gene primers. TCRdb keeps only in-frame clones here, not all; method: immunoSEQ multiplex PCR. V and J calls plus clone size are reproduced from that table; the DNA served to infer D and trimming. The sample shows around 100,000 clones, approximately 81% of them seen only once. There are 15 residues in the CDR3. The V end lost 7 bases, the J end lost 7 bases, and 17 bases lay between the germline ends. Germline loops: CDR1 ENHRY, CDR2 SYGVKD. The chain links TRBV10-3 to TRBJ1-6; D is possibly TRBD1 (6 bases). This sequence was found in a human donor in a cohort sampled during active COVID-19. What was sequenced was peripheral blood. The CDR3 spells CAINRDGQTNSPLHF. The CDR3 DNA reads TGTGCCATCAATCGGGACGGACAGACCAATTCACCCCTCCACTTT.